Below, 11 T cell receptor beta chains from the same sample are listed, as sequenced in a study of T cells after yellow fever vaccination (dated by TCRdb to about 2019). The method was 5' RACE. The sequencer was an Illumina NovaSeq 6000. Using fastp trimming at Q25 and MiXCR clonotype assembly, TCRdb reanalyzed the public sequencing data and kept in-frame beta chains. Rows with one shared CDR3 protein collapse into an entry with the most common genes and DNA. This sample gives about 320,000 distinct CDR3 sequences in total; roughly 10% of them show up just once. Jointly, the top ten make up about 3.5% of the sample. The label giving this sample's treatment or condition can be read as: live attenuated yellow fever vaccine strain. The sequencing here drew on CD4+ T cells sorted from PBMCs, taken 45 days after the yellow fever booster vaccination. Every receptor here comes from a man younger than 35 who received the YFV17D yellow fever vaccine.

This clonotype was counted a few times. The chain carries TRBV20-1 and TRBJ1-1; TRBD1 matches at 8 bases. The V gene's germline CDR1 is DFQATT and CDR2 SNEGSKA (reference sequence). With 3 bases clipped from V and 2 bases from J, the junction kept 8 bases outside the gene matches. This CDR3 contains 15 residues. Here the CDR3 DNA reads TGCAGTGCTAGGTCAGCGACAGGGGACAACACTGAAGCTTTCTTT. It codes for CSARSATGDNTEAFF.

In this sample, this clonotype turned up many times. V and J are TRBV14 and TRBJ2-2; D unclear. V was trimmed by 0 bases and J by 4 bases, leaving 6 bases between them. CDR1 SGHDN and CDR2 FVKESK come from the germline V gene. The CDR3 spans 14 residues. CDR3 sequence (DNA): TGTGCCAGCAGCCAAGATTGGACCACCGGGGAGCTGTTTTTT. Encoded protein: CASSQDWTTGELFF.

The V call is TRBV19, the J call TRBJ1-2; D might be TRBD1 (5 bases). With 3 bases removed from V and 7 bases from J, the gap between germline ends came to 9 bases. The length of the CDR3 is 12 residues. The germline V gene encodes CDR1 LNHDA and CDR2 SQIVND (reference sequence). The CDR3 DNA follows: TGTGCCAGTAGTATGGGGCCGTCTGGCTACACCTTC. As protein: CASSMGPSGYTF.

This clonotype was found a few times. V gene TRBV15 combines with J gene TRBJ2-7; D is uncertain. The CDR3 is 12 residues long. V dropped 1 base and J dropped 4 bases, with 5 bases sitting between them. CDR1 is LNHNV and CDR2 is YYDKDF in the germline V gene (reference sequence). CDR3 residues: CATSRAGYEQYV. CDR3 nucleotide sequence: TGTGCCACCAGCAGAGCTGGATACGAGCAGTACGTC.

The rearrangement joins TRBV30 to TRBJ2-1; 9 bases match TRBD2. The CDR3 consists of 15 residues. Per the germline V gene, CDR1 is GTSNPN and CDR2 is SVGIG (reference sequence). The J segment lost 4 bases and the V segment lost 5 bases, leaving 9 bases of the junction unmatched. In nucleotides, the CDR3 is TGTGCCTGGGCGCGGGGGGGGCGAGTGTACAATGAGCAGTTCTTC. Translating gives CAWARGGRVYNEQFF.

V usage is TRBV4-3 and J usage is TRBJ1-5; D may be TRBD1 (5 bases). The CDR3 has 15 amino acids. Germline CDR1 is LGHNA and CDR2 is YSLEER. Trimming shortened V by 1 base and J by 2 bases, and 9 bases separated the two germline ends. DNA of the CDR3: TGCGCCAGCAGCCAAGGGCTGGGGGGCAATCAGCCCCAGCATTTT. Residues: CASSQGLGGNQPQHF.

The chain is built from TRBV5-1 and TRBJ1-2; possibly TRBD1 for D (6 bases). The CDR3 is 13 residues long. V shed 9 bases and J shed 10 bases, with 22 bases lying between them. Looked up from germline, CDR1 is SGHRS and CDR2 is YFSETQ. The CDR3 is CATRGAGNRDYTF. The CDR3 region has the DNA TGCGCCACCCGGGGGGCAGGGAATCGTGACTACACCTTC.

The chain couples TRBV11-2 to TRBJ1-6; D not resolved. This CDR3 comprises 18 residues. V lost 5 bases, J lost 2 bases, and 19 bases lay in between. Looked up from germline, CDR1 is SGHAT and CDR2 is FQNNGV. The CDR3 DNA follows: TGTGCCAGCAGCCAAAACCTATGGACGGGGACCTATAATTCACCCCTCCACTTT. Its protein is CASSQNLWTGTYNSPLHF.

The chain joins TRBV10-1 to TRBJ1-5, with 11 bases identical to TRBD1. With 10 bases clipped from V and 9 bases from J, the junction kept 14 bases outside the gene matches. There are 15 residues in the CDR3. Germline lookup yields CDR1 WNHNN and CDR2 SYGVQD (reference sequence). As DNA, the CDR3 is TGCGCCAACCTCTCCTCCGGGACAGGGGGACGGCCCCAGCATTTT. Its protein is CANLSSGTGGRPQHF.

This clonotype turned up a few times. The chain carries TRBV5-1 and TRBJ1-3; 8 nucleotides agree with TRBD1. This CDR3 is 16 amino acids long. In germline, CDR1 is SGHRS, CDR2 YFSETQ. The junction had 5 bases not matched to a gene; V was cut back by 0 bases and J by 3 bases. CDR3 region: CASSLEATGVGNTIYF. The CDR3 nucleotides are TGCGCCAGCAGCTTGGAAGCGACAGGGGTTGGAAACACCATATATTTT.

The chain employs TRBV12-3 or TRBV12-4 and TRBJ1-1, with 9 bases matching TRBD1. Germline trimming cut 0 bases from V and 11 bases from J; bases unmatched to any gene: 7. This CDR3 contains 14 residues. In DNA, the CDR3 is TGTGCCAGCAGTTTAGCGGGGACAGGGCGCGTGGCTTTCTTT. It yields the protein CASSLAGTGRVAFF.